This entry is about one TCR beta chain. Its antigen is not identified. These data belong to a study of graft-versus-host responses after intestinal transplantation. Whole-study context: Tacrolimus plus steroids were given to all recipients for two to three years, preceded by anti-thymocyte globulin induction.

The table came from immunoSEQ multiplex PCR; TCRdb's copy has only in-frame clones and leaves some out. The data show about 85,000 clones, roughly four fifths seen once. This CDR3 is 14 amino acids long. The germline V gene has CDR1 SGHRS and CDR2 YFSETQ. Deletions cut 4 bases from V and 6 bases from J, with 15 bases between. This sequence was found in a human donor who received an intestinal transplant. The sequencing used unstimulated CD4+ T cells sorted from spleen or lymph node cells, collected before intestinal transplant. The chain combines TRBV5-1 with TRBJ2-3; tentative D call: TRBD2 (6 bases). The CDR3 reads CASSISGREDTQYF. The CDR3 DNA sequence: TGCGCCAGCAGCATTAGCGGACGGGAGGATACGCAGTATTTT.